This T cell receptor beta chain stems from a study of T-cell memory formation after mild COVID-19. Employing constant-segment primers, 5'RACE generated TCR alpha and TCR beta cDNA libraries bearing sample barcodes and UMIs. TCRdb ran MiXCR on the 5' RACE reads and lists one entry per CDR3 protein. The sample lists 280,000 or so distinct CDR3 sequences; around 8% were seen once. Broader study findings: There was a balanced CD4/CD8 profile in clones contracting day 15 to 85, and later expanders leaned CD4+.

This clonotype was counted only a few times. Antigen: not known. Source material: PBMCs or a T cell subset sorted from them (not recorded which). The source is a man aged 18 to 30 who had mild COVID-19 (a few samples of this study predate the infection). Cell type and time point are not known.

The CDR3 sequence: CASKLAGQSDEAFF. CDR3 DNA sequence: TGCGCCAGCAAACTCGCGGGACAGAGTGACGAAGCTTTCTTT. This chain connects TRBV5-1 to TRBJ1-1; 7 nucleotides match TRBD1. Looked up from germline, CDR1 is SGHRS and CDR2 is YFSETQ. The CDR3 extends over 14 amino acids. V trimming: 6 bases; J trimming: 8 bases; junction bases outside the gene matches: 13.